This note documents a single TCR beta chain sequence. The length of the CDR3 is 16 residues. The trim removed 0 bases at V and 7 bases at J, leaving 10 bases unmatched. The germline V gene encodes CDR1 MNHNY and CDR2 SVGAGI (reference sequence). The entry originates in a study of blood T cell repertoires in COVID-19. Overall study context: Acute and convalescent COVID-19 specimens originated in the United States, Italy and Spain. PBMCs, B-cell-depleted T cells, or T cells provided the cDNA or gDNA that made up the material.

Profiling relied on immunoSEQ multiplex PCR, and the TCRdb table lists in-frame clones only, not all of them. The table has about 360,000 clones, 75% to 90% seen once. This TCR was recovered from a woman in her sixties or seventies with COVID-19, enrolled during active disease. Sequences were obtained from peripheral blood. The chain uses TRBV6-6 and TRBJ2-3; 7 bases are a match to TRBD2. As DNA, the CDR3 is TGTGCCAGCAGTTACTCGCCAAGCGGGGCATCATATACGCAGTATTTT. Its protein is CASSYSPSGASYTQYF.